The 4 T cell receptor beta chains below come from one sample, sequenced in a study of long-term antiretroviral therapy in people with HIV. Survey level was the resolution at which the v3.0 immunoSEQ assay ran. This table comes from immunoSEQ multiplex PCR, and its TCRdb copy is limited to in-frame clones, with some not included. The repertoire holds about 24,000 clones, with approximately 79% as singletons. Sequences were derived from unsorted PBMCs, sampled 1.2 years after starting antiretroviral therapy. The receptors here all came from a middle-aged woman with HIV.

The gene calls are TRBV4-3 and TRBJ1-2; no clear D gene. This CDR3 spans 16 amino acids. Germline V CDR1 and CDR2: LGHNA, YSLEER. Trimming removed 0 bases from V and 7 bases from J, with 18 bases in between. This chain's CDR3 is CASSQDYRDSAGGYTF. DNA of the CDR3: TGCGCCAGCAGCCAAGATTACAGAGACTCAGCGGGTGGCTACACCTTC.

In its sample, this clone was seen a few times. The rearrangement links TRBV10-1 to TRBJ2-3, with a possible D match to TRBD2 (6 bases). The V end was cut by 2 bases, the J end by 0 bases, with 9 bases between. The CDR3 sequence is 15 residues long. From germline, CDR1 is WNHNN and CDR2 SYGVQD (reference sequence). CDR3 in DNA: TGCGCCAGCAGTGAGGGAGGGGCGAGCACAGATACGCAGTATTTT. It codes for CASSEGGASTDTQYF.

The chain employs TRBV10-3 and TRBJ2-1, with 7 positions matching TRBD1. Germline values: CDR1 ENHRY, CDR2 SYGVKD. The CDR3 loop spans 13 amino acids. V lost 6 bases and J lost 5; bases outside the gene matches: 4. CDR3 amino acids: CAIRQGTNNEQFF. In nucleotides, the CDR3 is TGTGCCATCAGACAGGGGACGAACAATGAGCAGTTCTTC.

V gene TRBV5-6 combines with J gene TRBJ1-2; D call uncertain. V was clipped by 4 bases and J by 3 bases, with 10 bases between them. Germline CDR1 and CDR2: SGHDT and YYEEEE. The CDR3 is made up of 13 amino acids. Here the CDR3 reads CASSPTSDYGYTF. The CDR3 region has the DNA TGTGCCAGCAGCCCGACCTCGGACTATGGCTACACCTTC.